A selection of T cell receptor beta chains follows, all from one sample in a study of cytomegalovirus exposure and HLA in healthy donors. Profiled with immunoSEQ multiplex PCR; TCRdb holds only in-frame clones, not every one. The sample records 100,000 to 150,000 clones, roughly 79% being singletons. The sequencing sample was made of PBMCs. All receptors derive from a woman aged 45 to 65 in good health and CMV-seronegative. CDR3s include the opening cysteine and the closing phenylalanine or tryptophan. The order of the fields is V gene, clone size, J gene, D gene, CDR3 protein, CDR3 DNA. A D gene is named only where the DNA matches it firmly. Expanded clones get a size class; other rows say once, few or many, or leave the size out.

TRBV27	once	TRBJ1-1	TRBD1	CASWDRGLGTEAFF	TGTGCCAGTTGGGACAGGGGGCTCGGGACTGAAGCTTTCTTT
TRBV6-4	NA	TRBJ2-2	TRBD2	CASRGLAGETGELFF	TGTGCCAGCAGGGGACTAGCGGGAGAAACCGGGGAGCTGTTTTTT
TRBV19	NA	TRBJ2-7	NA	CASSPLGGQTGEQYF	TGTGCCAGTAGTCCCCTGGGGGGGCAGACGGGGGAGCAGTACTTC
TRBV19	few	TRBJ1-4	NA	CASSRFGQEKLFF	TGTGCCAGTAGTCGTTTCGGACAGGAAAAACTGTTTTTT
TRBV7-2	NA	TRBJ1-5	TRBD1	CASSRQGAGQPQHF	TGTGCCAGCAGCCGACAGGGGGCGGGTCAGCCCCAGCATTTT
TRBV29-1	NA	TRBJ2-1	NA	CSVGRDSLYNEQFF	TGCAGCGTTGGGAGGGACAGCCTTTACAATGAGCAGTTCTTC
TRBV29-1	NA	TRBJ2-5	NA	CSVEVGETQYF	TGCAGCGTTGAAGTCGGAGAGACCCAGTACTTC
TRBV4-1	NA	TRBJ2-7	TRBD2	CASSQGGLAGNTYEQYF	TGCGCCAGCAGCCAGGGAGGACTAGCGGGCAATACCTACGAGCAGTACTTC
TRBV5-1	NA	TRBJ2-3	TRBD2	CASSGGLAGFTDTQYF	TGCGCCAGCAGCGGCGGACTAGCGGGATTCACAGATACGCAGTATTTT
TRBV28	NA	TRBJ2-2	NA	CASRPGLPNTGELFF	TGTGCCAGCAGGCCGGGACTTCCGAACACCGGGGAGCTGTTTTTT
TRBV6-5	once	TRBJ2-1	TRBD2	CASSSSGGSYNEQFF	TGTGCCAGCAGTTCCAGCGGGGGCTCCTACAATGAGCAGTTCTTC
TRBV30	NA	TRBJ2-5	NA	CAWSAQHGARGETQYF	TGTGCCTGGAGTGCCCAGCATGGAGCGAGAGGGGAGACCCAGTACTTC
TRBV10-3	NA	TRBJ2-7	TRBD2	CAITDGLAGLGYEQYF	TGTGCCATCACCGATGGACTAGCCGGCCTCGGCTACGAGCAGTACTTC
TRBV2	NA	TRBJ1-6	NA	CASTDSDNSPLHF	TGTGCCAGCACGGACTCGGATAATTCACCCCTCCACTTT
TRBV5-6	NA	TRBJ1-2	NA	CASSWRGDPNYGYTF	TGTGCCAGCAGCTGGCGGGGGGATCCTAACTATGGCTACACCTTC
TRBV6-5	NA	TRBJ2-6	NA	CASTYRVGANVLTF	TGTGCCAGCACTTACAGAGTCGGGGCCAACGTCCTGACTTTC
TRBV28	NA	TRBJ1-5	NA	CASSLINQPQHF	TGTGCCAGCAGTCTAATAAATCAGCCCCAGCATTTT
TRBV19	NA	TRBJ2-3	TRBD2	CASSPRGGGSTDTQYF	TGTGCCAGTAGTCCCCGGGGGGGCGGAAGCACAGATACGCAGTATTTT
TRBV19	few	TRBJ2-2	NA	CASIPGLNTGELFF	TGTGCCAGTATTCCGGGACTTAACACCGGGGAGCTGTTTTTT
TRBV5-1	NA	TRBJ2-1	TRBD2	CASRLRNLSGSGGNEQFF	TGCGCCAGCAGGCTTCGGAACCTCAGCGGGAGTGGCGGCAATGAGCAGTTCTTC
TRBV28	NA	TRBJ2-5	TRBD1	CASSSGQVAGETQYF	TGTGCCAGCAGTTCGGGACAGGTCGCAGGAGAGACCCAGTACTTC
TRBV30	NA	TRBJ2-3	NA	CAWSKGGGFSTDTQYF	TGTGCCTGGAGTAAAGGAGGCGGGTTTAGCACAGATACGCAGTATTTT
TRBV5-1	once	TRBJ2-7	TRBD2	CASSLEATSGYEQYF	TGCGCCAGCAGCTTGGAGGCGACTAGCGGCTACGAGCAGTACTTC
TRBV5-1	NA	TRBJ2-1	TRBD2	CASSLYAGGLGNEQFF	TGCGCCAGCAGCTTGTATGCGGGAGGCCTGGGCAATGAGCAGTTCTTC
TRBV19	NA	TRBJ1-5	NA	CASTPAAGDNQPQHF	TGTGCCAGTACCCCGGCGGCAGGGGACAATCAGCCCCAGCATTTT
TRBV30	NA	TRBJ1-1	NA	CAWSVLQTLAEAFF	TGTGCCTGGAGTGTCCTTCAGACTTTGGCTGAAGCTTTCTTT
TRBV10-3	NA	TRBJ2-3	NA	CAITPDTSTDTQYF	TGTGCCATCACTCCGGACACGAGCACAGATACGCAGTATTTT
TRBV4-2	NA	TRBJ2-5	NA	CASSQGTGGSETQYF	TGTGCCAGCAGCCAAGGCACCGGGGGATCAGAGACCCAGTACTTC
TRBV28	NA	TRBJ2-6	TRBD1	CASRGGSSGANVLTF	TGTGCCAGCAGAGGGGGCTCCTCTGGGGCCAACGTCCTGACTTTC
TRBV5-1	NA	TRBJ2-1	TRBD2	CASSLALTASGRASFGEQFF	TGCGCCAGCAGCTTGGCCCTTACCGCTAGCGGGAGGGCCTCATTCGGTGAGCAGTTCTTC
TRBV27	NA	TRBJ2-1	NA	CASSLSGITGEGLQFF	TGTGCCAGCAGTTTATCGGGGATAACAGGTGAAGGTTTGCAGTTCTTC
TRBV5-1	NA	TRBJ1-1	TRBD1	CASSMGQGNTEAFF	TGCGCCAGCAGCATGGGACAGGGGAACACTGAAGCTTTCTTT
TRBV7-9	NA	TRBJ2-3	TRBD2	CASSSPRTSVDTQYF	TGTGCCAGCAGCTCCCCTCGGACTAGCGTGGATACGCAGTATTTT